This T cell receptor beta chain was obtained from a study of control samples from healthy donors and cancer patients. The count of this clone is one. Generated by immunoSEQ multiplex PCR, the TCRdb table keeps only in-frame clones and is missing some. The top ten hold roughly 3.7% of the sample, which has fewer than 120,000 clones, 85% to 90% seen once. Germline CDR1 is SGHDN and CDR2 is FVKESK. V shed 2 bases, J shed 4 bases, and the junction held 3 bases outside the gene matches. The CDR3 consists of 15 residues. Sequenced material: PBMCs. The TCR originated in an older woman with lung cancer. V gene TRBV14 combines with J gene TRBJ2-2; 8 bases are shared with TRBD2. The CDR3 nucleotides are TGTGCCAGCAGCCAATTCGGGGGGGGCACCGGGGAGCTGTTTTTT. Translation gives CASSQFGGGTGELFF.